This is a list of T cell receptor beta chains from one sample in a study of cytomegalovirus exposure and HLA in healthy donors. Only in-frame clones appear in the TCRdb table, and some are missing; sequencing was by immunoSEQ multiplex PCR. The sample has 150,000 to 200,000 clones, over 60% seen once. Sequencing input: PBMCs. Receptor source: a woman aged 25 to 39 in good health and CMV-seronegative. Each CDR3 is given with its conserved first and last residue. The order of the fields is V gene, D gene, J gene, clone size, CDR3 protein, CDR3 DNA. The D gene is left open where the match is weak. Clone size is stated in some rows and not others, as once, few, many or a class when expanded.

TRBV13,TRBD2,TRBJ2-5,.,CASLLAGGGGQQETQYF,TGTGCCAGCTTACTAGCGGGAGGTGGGGGCCAACAAGAGACCCAGTACTTC
TRBV27,.,TRBJ2-2,.,CASSLLEGVVGELFF,TGTGCCAGCAGCCTTCTGGAGGGTGTAGTCGGGGAGCTGTTTTTT
TRBV6-5,.,TRBJ2-3,.,CASSYLAQGMDTQYF,TGTGCCAGCAGTTACTTGGCGCAGGGAATGGATACGCAGTATTTT
TRBV5-1,TRBD2,TRBJ2-7,.,CASSPGGLRDYEQYF,TGCGCCAGCAGCCCGGGGGGGCTGAGGGATTACGAGCAGTACTTC
TRBV30,.,TRBJ1-1,.,CAWSVLGRGNTEAFF,TGTGCCTGGAGTGTATTGGGCAGGGGGAACACTGAAGCTTTCTTT
TRBV29-1,.,TRBJ1-1,.,CSVEGPTQGRTEAFF,TGCAGCGTTGAGGGGCCTACACAGGGAAGGACTGAAGCTTTCTTT
TRBV18,TRBD1,TRBJ1-1,.,CASSQTGTGEMAAFF,TGTGCCAGCTCACAAACCGGGACAGGGGAGATGGCGGCTTTCTTT
TRBV6-1,.,TRBJ2-3,few,CASRAPGSTDTQYF,TGTGCCAGCAGGGCACCGGGGAGCACAGATACGCAGTATTTT
TRBV7-2,.,TRBJ1-5,.,CASSSQGYQPQHF,TGTGCCAGCAGCTCCCAGGGTTATCAGCCCCAGCATTTT
TRBV4-1,.,TRBJ2-1,.,CASSPVGIEQFF,TGCGCCAGCAGCCCCGTCGGGATTGAGCAGTTCTTC
TRBV28,.,TRBJ2-5,.,CASSLLNNQETQYF,TGTGCCAGCAGTTTATTAAATAACCAAGAGACCCAGTACTTC
TRBV30,.,TRBJ1-1,few,CAWSLDTEAFF,TGTGCCTGGAGTCTCGACACTGAAGCTTTCTTT
TRBV18,.,TRBJ2-2,.,CASSPGGGPSTGELFF,TGTGCCAGCTCACCAGGCGGAGGTCCCTCCACCGGGGAGCTGTTTTTT
TRBV5-4,TRBD2,TRBJ2-5,.,CASSLSSGIGGETQYF,TGTGCCAGCAGCTTGAGTAGCGGGATCGGAGGGGAGACCCAGTACTTC
TRBV7-3,TRBD2,TRBJ2-1,.,CASSLRPSGRADEQFF,TGTGCCAGCAGCTTAAGGCCTAGCGGGAGGGCGGATGAGCAGTTCTTC
TRBV5-1,TRBD2,TRBJ2-1,.,CASSGAGGYNEQFF,TGCGCCAGCTCCGGAGCGGGAGGATACAATGAGCAGTTCTTC
TRBV19,.,TRBJ1-5,few,CASSLPGGGVQPQHF,TGTGCCAGTAGCCTCCCGGGGGGGGGCGTTCAGCCCCAGCATTTT
TRBV9,.,TRBJ1-4,.,CASSVGGATNEKLFF,TGTGCCAGCAGCGTAGGGGGGGCAACTAATGAAAAACTGTTTTTT
TRBV29-1,.,TRBJ1-3,.,CSVTQASSGNTIYF,TGCAGCGTTACCCAGGCCAGCTCTGGAAACACCATATATTTT
TRBV2,.,TRBJ2-1,.,CASRTGVNAGNEQFF,TGTGCCAGCAGGACGGGCGTAAACGCGGGGAATGAGCAGTTCTTC
TRBV4-3,.,TRBJ2-2,.,CASSQDRGGRANTGELFF,TGCGCCAGCAGCCAAGATAGGGGGGGACGGGCGAACACCGGGGAGCTGTTTTTT
TRBV2,.,TRBJ1-5,once,CASSESLFYQPQHF,TGTGCCAGCAGTGAGAGTCTATTCTATCAGCCCCAGCATTTT
TRBV30,.,TRBJ2-3,.,CAWSQRGSGSGRVPQYF,TGTGCCTGGTCCCAGAGGGGTAGCGGCAGCGGTAGGGTACCGCAGTATTTT
TRBV28,TRBD2,TRBJ2-1,.,CASSTWGSGRRYNEQFF,TGTGCCAGCAGCACTTGGGGTAGCGGGAGAAGATACAATGAGCAGTTCTTC
TRBV5-4,.,TRBJ2-3,.,CASSLVVSGTDTQYF,TGTGCCAGCAGCTTGGTGGTTTCGGGCACAGATACGCAGTATTTT
TRBV6-1,TRBD2,TRBJ2-1,.,CASLAGDDNEQFF,TGTGCCAGCCTAGCGGGGGACGACAATGAGCAGTTCTTC
TRBV7-2,.,TRBJ1-2,few,CASSASGSYGYTF,TGTGCCAGCAGCGCCAGCGGCTCCTATGGCTACACCTTC
TRBV5-6,.,TRBJ1-5,few,CASSPWLRRNQPQHF,TGTGCCAGCAGCCCGTGGCTCAGGAGGAATCAGCCCCAGCATTTT
TRBV5-1,.,TRBJ1-4,.,CASSLEGAAGEKLFF,TGCGCCAGCAGCTTGGAGGGAGCTGCGGGTGAAAAACTGTTTTTT
TRBV6-6,.,TRBJ2-1,.,CASSYGGANEQFF,TGTGCCAGCAGTTACGGAGGGGCCAATGAGCAGTTCTTC
TRBV27,.,TRBJ1-2,few,CASSLSGTLYGYTF,TGTGCCAGCAGTTTATCGGGGACATTATATGGCTACACCTTC
TRBV9,TRBD2,TRBJ2-5,few,CASSSGGGQQETQYF,TGTGCCAGCTCCAGCGGGGGGGGGCAGCAAGAGACCCAGTACTTC
TRBV19,.,TRBJ1-1,.,CASSIPPDFPTEAFF,TGTGCCAGTAGTATACCCCCAGACTTTCCCACTGAAGCTTTCTTT